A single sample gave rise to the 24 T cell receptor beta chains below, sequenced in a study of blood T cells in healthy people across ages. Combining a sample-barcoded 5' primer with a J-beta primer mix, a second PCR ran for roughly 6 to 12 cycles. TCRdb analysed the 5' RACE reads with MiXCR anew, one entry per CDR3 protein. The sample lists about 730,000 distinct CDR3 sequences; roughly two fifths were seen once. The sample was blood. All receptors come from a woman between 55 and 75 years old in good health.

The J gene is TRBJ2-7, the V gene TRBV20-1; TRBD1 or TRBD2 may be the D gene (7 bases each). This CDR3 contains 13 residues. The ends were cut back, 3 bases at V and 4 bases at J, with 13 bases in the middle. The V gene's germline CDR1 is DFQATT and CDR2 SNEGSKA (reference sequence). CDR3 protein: CSASYQGGYEQYF. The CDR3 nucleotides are TGCAGTGCTAGTTATCAGGGGGGGTACGAGCAGTACTTC.

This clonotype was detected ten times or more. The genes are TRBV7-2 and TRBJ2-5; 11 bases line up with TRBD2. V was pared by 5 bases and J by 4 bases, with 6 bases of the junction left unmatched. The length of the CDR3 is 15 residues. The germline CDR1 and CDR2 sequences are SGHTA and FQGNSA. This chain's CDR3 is CASSPVLAGGETQYF. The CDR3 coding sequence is TGTGCCAGCAGCCCGGTTCTAGCGGGAGGAGAGACCCAGTACTTC.

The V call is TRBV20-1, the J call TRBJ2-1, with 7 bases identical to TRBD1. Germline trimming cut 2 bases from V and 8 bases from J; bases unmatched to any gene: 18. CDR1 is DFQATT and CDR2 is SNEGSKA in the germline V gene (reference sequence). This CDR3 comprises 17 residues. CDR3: CSARSNRGRGYGDEQFF. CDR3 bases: TGCAGTGCTAGATCTAACAGGGGCAGGGGATATGGAGATGAGCAGTTCTTC.

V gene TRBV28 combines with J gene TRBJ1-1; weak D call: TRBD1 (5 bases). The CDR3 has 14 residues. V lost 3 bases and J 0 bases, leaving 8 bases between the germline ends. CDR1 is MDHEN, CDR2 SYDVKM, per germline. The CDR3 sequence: CASSFRQLNTEAFF. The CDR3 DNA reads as TGTGCCAGCAGTTTCCGACAGTTGAACACTGAAGCTTTCTTT.

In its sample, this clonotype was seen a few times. CDR3 in amino acids: CASSLADYLGEQFF. In nucleotides, the CDR3 is TGTGCCAGCAGCTTAGCGGACTACCTGGGGGAGCAGTTCTTC. The rearrangement uses TRBV7-2 and TRBJ2-1, with a possible D match to TRBD2 (6 bases). The V end was cut by 0 bases, the J end by 10 bases, with 13 bases between. Germline CDR1 reads SGHTA; CDR2 reads FQGNSA. This CDR3 is built from 14 residues.

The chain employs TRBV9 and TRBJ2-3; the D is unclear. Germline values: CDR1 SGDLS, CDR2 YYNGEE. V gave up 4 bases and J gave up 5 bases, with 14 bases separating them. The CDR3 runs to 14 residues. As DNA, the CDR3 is TGTGCCAGCAGCTCAGAGAGGCCGGTAGATACGCAGTATTTT. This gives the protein CASSSERPVDTQYF. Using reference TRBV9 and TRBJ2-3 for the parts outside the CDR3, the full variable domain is DSGVTQTPKHLITATGQRVTLRCSPRSGDLSVYWYQQSLDQGLQFLIQYYNGEERAKGNILERFSAQQFPDLHSELNLSSLELGDSALYFCASSSERPVDTQYFGPGTRLTVL.

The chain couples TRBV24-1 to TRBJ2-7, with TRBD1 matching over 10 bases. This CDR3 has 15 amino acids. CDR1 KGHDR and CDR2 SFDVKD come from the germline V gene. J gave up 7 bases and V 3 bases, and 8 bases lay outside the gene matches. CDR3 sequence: CATSDRTGGLNEQYF. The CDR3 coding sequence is TGTGCCACCAGTGATAGGACAGGGGGTTTGAATGAGCAGTACTTC.

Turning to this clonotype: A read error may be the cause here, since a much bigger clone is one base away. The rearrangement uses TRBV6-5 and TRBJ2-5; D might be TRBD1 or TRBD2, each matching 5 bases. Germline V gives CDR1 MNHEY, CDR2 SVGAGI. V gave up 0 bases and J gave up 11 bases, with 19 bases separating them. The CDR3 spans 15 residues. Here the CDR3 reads CASSYSSGASNAQYF. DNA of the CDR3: TGTGCCAGCAGTTACTCCTCCGGGGCCTCTAATGCGCAGTACTTC.

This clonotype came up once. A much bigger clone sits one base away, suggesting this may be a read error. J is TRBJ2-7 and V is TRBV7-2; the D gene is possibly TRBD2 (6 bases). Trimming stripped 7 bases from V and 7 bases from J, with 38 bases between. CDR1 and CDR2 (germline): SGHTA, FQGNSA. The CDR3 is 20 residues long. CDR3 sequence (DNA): TGTGCCAGCATCGATTCGAGCGGGCCAAGCACCCGAAAGACCTACAATGAGCAGTACTTC. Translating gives CASIDSSGPSTRKTYNEQYF.

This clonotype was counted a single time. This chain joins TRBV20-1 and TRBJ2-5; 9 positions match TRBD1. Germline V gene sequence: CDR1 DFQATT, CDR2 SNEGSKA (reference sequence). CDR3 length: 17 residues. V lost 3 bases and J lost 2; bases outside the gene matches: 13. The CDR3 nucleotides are TGCAGTGCTAGGGTCCCGGGACAGGGCCGATGGCAAGAGACCCAGTACTTC. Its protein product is CSARVPGQGRWQETQYF.

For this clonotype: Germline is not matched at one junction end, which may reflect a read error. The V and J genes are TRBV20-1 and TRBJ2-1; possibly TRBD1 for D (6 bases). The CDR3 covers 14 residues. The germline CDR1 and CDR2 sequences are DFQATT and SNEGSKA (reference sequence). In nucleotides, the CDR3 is TGCAGTGCTTCCACAGGGAGCTCCTACAATGTGCAGTTCTTC. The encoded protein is CSASTGSSYNVQFF.

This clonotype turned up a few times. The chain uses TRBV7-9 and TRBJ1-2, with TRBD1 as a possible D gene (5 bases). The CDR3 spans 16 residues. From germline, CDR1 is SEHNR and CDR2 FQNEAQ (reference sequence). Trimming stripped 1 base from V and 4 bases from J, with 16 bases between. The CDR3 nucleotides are TGTGCCAGCAGCTTAGGGGTGGGACCCGATACCTATGGCTACACCTTC. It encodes CASSLGVGPDTYGYTF.

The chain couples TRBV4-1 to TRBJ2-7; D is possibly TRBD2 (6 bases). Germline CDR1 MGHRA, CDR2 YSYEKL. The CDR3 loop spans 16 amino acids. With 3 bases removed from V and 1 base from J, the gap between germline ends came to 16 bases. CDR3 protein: CASSQESPSGSYEQYF. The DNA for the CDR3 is TGCGCCAGCAGCCAGGAATCCCCCAGCGGGTCCTACGAGCAGTACTTC.

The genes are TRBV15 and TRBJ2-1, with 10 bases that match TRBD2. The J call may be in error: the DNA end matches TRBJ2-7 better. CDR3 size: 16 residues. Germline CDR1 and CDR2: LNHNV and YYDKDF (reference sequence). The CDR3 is CATSRVSLAGDNEQYF. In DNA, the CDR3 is TGTGCCACCAGCAGAGTTTCGCTAGCGGGAGACAATGAGCAGTACTTC.

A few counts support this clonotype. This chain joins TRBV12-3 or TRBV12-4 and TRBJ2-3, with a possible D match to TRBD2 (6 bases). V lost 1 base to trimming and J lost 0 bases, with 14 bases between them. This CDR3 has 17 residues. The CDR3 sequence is CASSLVVSGTSTDTQYF. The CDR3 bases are TGTGCCAGCAGTTTAGTGGTTAGCGGAACTAGCACAGATACGCAGTATTTT.

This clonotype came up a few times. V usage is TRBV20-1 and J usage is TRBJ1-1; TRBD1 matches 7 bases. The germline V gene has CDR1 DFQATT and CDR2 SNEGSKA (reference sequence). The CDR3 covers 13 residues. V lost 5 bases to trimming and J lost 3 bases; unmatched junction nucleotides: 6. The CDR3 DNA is TGCAGTGCTGGGGGACAGTCTGACACTGAAGCTTTCTTT. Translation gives CSAGGQSDTEAFF.

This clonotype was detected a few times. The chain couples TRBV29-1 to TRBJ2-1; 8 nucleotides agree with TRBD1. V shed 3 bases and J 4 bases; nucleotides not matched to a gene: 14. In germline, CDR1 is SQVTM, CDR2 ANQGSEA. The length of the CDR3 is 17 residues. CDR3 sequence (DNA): TGCAGCGTTGACTGGACTGAGGGCAGGGGGCGATACAATGAGCAGTTCTTC. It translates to CSVDWTEGRGRYNEQFF.

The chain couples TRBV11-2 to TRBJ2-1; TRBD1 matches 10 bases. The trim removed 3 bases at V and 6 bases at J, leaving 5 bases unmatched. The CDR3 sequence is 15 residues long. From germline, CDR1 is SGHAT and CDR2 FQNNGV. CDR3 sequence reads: CASSLRRTGGNEQFF. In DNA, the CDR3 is TGTGCCAGCAGCTTGCGCCGGACAGGGGGCAATGAGCAGTTCTTC.

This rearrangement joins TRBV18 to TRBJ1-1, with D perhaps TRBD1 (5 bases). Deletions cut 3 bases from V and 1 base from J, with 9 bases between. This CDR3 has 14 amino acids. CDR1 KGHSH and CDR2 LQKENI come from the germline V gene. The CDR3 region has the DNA TGTGCCAGCTCACCTGCAGGGAAGAACACTGAAGCTTTCTTT. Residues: CASSPAGKNTEAFF.

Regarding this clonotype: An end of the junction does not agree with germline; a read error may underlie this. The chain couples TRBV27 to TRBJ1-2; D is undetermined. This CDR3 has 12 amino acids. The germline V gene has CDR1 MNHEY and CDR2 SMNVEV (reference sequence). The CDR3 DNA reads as TGTGCCAGCAGTTTTGGGAACTATGACTACACCTTC. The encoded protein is CASSFGNYDYTF.

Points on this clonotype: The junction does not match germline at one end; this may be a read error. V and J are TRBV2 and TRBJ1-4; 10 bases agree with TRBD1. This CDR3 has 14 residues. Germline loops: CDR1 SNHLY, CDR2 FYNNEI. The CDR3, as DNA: TGTGCCAGCGTCCGACAGGGGGCTAACGAAAAACTGTTTTTT. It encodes CASVRQGANEKLFF.

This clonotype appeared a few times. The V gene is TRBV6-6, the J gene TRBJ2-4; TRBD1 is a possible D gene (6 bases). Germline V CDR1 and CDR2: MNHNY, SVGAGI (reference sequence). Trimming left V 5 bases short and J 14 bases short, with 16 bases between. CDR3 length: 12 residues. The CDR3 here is CASSARVAGEYF. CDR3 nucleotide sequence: TGTGCCAGCAGTGCCCGTGTGGCAGGGGAGTACTTC.

CDR3 sequence: CASSPIGTAYEQYF. As DNA, the CDR3 is TGTGCCAGCAGTCCCATCGGGACAGCCTACGAGCAGTACTTC. This chain connects TRBV12-3 or TRBV12-4 to TRBJ2-7; 7 positions agree with TRBD1. The junction had 6 bases not matched to a gene; V was cut back by 5 bases and J by 2 bases. This CDR3 has 14 residues.

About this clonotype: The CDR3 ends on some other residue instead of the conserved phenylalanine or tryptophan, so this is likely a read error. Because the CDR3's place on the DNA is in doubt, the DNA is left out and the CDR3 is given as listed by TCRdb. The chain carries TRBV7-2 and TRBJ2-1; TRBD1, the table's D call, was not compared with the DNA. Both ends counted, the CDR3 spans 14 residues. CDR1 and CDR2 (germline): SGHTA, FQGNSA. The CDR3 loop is CASSEQGAGYTFGS.